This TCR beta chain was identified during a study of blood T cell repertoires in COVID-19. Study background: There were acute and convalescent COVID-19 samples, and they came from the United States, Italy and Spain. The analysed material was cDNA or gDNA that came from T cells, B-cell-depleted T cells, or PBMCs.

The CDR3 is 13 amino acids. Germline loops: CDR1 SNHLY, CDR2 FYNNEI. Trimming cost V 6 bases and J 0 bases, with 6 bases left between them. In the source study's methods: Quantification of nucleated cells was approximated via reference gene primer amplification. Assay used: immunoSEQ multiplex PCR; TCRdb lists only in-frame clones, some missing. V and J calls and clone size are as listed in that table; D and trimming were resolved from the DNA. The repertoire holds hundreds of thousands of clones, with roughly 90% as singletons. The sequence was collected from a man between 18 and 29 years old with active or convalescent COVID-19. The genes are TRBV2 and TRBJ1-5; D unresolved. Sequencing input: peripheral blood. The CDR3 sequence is CASSGDSNQPQHF. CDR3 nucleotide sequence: TGTGCCAGCAGCGGGGATAGCAATCAGCCCCAGCATTTT.